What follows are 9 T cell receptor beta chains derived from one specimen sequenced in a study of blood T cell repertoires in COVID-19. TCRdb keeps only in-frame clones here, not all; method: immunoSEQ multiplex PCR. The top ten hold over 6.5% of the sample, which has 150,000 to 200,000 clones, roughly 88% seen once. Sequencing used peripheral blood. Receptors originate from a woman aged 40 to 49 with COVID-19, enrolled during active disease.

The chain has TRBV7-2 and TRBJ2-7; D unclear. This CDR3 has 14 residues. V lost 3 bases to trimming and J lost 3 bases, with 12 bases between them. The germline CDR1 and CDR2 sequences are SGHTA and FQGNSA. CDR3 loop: CASSLAGKVYEQYF. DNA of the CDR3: TGTGCCAGCAGCTTGGCAGGAAAGGTCTACGAGCAGTACTTC.

CDR3 DNA sequence: TGTGCCACCTCGGGGACAGGAGCCATTAACTATGGCTACACCTTC. It translates to CATSGTGAINYGYTF. The chain uses TRBV27 and TRBJ1-2; TRBD1 matches at 8 bases. This CDR3 is 15 amino acids long. Germline CDR1 reads MNHEY; CDR2 reads SMNVEV (reference sequence). V was clipped by 10 bases and J by 1 base; unmatched bases: 11.

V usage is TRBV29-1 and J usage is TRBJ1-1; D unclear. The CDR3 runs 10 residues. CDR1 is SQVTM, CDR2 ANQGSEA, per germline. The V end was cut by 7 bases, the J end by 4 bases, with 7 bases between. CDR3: CSGRFTEAFF. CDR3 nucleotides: TGCAGCGGTCGGTTCACTGAAGCTTTCTTT.

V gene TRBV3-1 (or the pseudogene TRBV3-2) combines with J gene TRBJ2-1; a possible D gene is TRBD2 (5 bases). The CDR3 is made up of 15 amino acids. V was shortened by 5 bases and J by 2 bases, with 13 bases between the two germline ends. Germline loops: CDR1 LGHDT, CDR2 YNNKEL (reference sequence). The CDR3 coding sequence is TGTGCCAGCAGCGGGCGGCGGGTTGCCTACAATGAGCAGTTCTTC. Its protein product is CASSGRRVAYNEQFF.

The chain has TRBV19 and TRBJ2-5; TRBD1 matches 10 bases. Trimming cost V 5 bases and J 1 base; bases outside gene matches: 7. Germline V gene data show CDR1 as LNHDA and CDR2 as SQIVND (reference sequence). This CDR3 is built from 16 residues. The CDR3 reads CASSHLGDRGQETQYF. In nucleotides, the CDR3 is TGTGCCAGTAGTCATCTCGGGGACAGGGGCCAAGAGACCCAGTACTTC.

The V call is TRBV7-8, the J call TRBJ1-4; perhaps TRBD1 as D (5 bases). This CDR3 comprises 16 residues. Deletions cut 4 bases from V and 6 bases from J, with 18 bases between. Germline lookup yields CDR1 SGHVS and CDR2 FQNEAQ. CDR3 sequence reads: CASSSLLIRGDEKLFF. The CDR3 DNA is TGTGCCAGCAGCTCCCTGTTGATAAGGGGCGATGAAAAACTGTTTTTT. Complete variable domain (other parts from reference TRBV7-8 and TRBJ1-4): GAGVSQSPRYKVAKRGQDVALRCDPISGHVSLFWYQQALGQGPEFLTYFQNEAQLDKSGLPSDRFFAERPEGSVSTLKIQRTQQEDSAVYLCASSSLLIRGDEKLFFGSGTQLSVL.

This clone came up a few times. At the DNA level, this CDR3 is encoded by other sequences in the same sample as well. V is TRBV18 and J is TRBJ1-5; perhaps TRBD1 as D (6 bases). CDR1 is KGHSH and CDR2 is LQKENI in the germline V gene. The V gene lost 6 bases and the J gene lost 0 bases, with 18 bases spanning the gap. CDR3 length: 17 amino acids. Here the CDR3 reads CASSLTSGGGSNQPQHF. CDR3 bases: TGTGCCAGCTCCCTTACGTCGGGGGGCGGTAGCAATCAGCCCCAGCATTTT.

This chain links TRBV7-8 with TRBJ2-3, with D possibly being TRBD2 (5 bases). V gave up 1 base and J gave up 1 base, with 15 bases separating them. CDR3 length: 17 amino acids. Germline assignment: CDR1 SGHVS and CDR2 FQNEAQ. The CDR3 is CASSLVAVGRGTDTQYF. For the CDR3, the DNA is TGTGCCAGCAGCTTAGTTGCGGTAGGGCGGGGCACAGATACGCAGTATTTT.

The CDR3 is CASSPTAGAGGWNEQFF. CDR3 nucleotides: TGTGCCAGCAGCCCGACGGCGGGAGCTGGGGGATGGAATGAGCAGTTCTTC. The chain has TRBV9 and TRBJ2-1, with 7 bases matching TRBD2. Germline loops: CDR1 SGDLS, CDR2 YYNGEE. The V gene end was trimmed by 4 bases and the J gene end by 7 bases; junction bases not matched to a gene: 17. CDR3 size: 17 residues.